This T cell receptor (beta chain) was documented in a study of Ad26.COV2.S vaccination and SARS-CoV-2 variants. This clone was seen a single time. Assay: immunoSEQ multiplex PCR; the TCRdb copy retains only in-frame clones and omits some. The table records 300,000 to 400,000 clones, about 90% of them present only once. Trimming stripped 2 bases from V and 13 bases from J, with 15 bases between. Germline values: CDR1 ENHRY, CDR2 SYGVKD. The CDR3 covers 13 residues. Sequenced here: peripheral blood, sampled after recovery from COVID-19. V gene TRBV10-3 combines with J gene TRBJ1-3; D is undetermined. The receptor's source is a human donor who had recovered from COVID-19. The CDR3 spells CAISEVRFTAIYF. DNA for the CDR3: TGTGCCATCAGTGAGGTGAGGTTCACCGCGATATATTTT.